The 32 T cell receptor beta chains presented below share a single source sample, sequenced in a study of cytomegalovirus exposure and HLA in healthy donors. Assay: immunoSEQ multiplex PCR; the TCRdb copy retains only in-frame clones and omits some. The table shows fewer than 90,000 clones, with 80% to 85% occurring only once. Input material: PBMCs. Every receptor here comes from a woman between 18 and 30 years old in good health and CMV-seropositive.

The chain uses TRBV4-1 and TRBJ1-5; D is perhaps TRBD1 (6 bases). The V end was cut by 4 bases, the J end by 0 bases, with 13 bases between. Germline-derived CDR1 and CDR2 are MGHRA and YSYEKL. This CDR3 has 16 amino acids. The CDR3 nucleotides read TGCGCCAGCAGCCGATTCTGGACAGTTAGCAATCAGCCCCAGCATTTT. This translates into CASSRFWTVSNQPQHF.

V and J are TRBV29-1 and TRBJ2-7; a weak D match, TRBD1 (6 bases). V was cut by 1 base and J by 2 bases, with 9 bases left in between. The CDR3 runs 13 residues. The germline V gene encodes CDR1 SQVTM and CDR2 ANQGSEA. CDR3 nucleotide sequence: TGCAGCGTTGAAGGGCACAGGGCCTACGAGCAGTACTTC. Its translation: CSVEGHRAYEQYF.

The rearrangement joins TRBV4-1 to TRBJ2-7, with D maybe TRBD1 (5 bases). Trimming shortened V by 3 bases and J by 5 bases, and 20 bases separated the two germline ends. CDR1 is MGHRA, CDR2 YSYEKL, per germline. The length of the CDR3 is 16 residues. The DNA of the CDR3 is TGCGCCAGCAGCCATGGTCAGGGTTCGTTGAAGAACGAGCAGTACTTC. Its protein is CASSHGQGSLKNEQYF.

This chain links TRBV11-2 with TRBJ2-7, with 10 bases aligning to TRBD2. The CDR3 length is 15 residues. The trim removed 5 bases at V and 1 base at J, leaving 5 bases unmatched. Germline CDR1 reads SGHAT; CDR2 reads FQNNGV. The CDR3 sequence is CASSLGLAISYEQYF. CDR3 coding DNA: TGTGCCAGCAGCCTGGGACTAGCGATATCCTACGAGCAGTACTTC.

This clone showed up just once. In DNA, the CDR3 is TGTGCCATCCATGAAGACAGGGGTGGGGAGCTGTTTTTT. Translated, it gives CAIHEDRGGELFF. The chain joins TRBV10-3 to TRBJ2-2, with TRBD1 matching over 8 bases. CDR1 ENHRY and CDR2 SYGVKD come from the germline V gene. With V trimmed by 8 bases and J by 8 bases, 7 bases remained unmatched. The CDR3 sequence is 13 residues long.

J is TRBJ2-7 and V is TRBV19; a possible D gene is TRBD2 (5 bases). The germline V gene encodes CDR1 LNHDA and CDR2 SQIVND (reference sequence). V gave up 4 bases and J gave up 4 bases, with 17 bases separating them. CDR3 length equals 15 residues. CDR3 nucleotides: TGTGCCAGTAGTACTCGGACTCGTCTTGTGTACGAGCAGTACTTC. It yields the protein CASSTRTRLVYEQYF.

J is TRBJ2-7 and V is TRBV28; D is uncertain. In germline, CDR1 is MDHEN, CDR2 SYDVKM. V lost 0 bases, J lost 2 bases, and 5 bases lay in between. This CDR3 has 13 residues. Here the CDR3 reads CASSLWTTYEQYF. For the CDR3, the DNA is TGTGCCAGCAGTTTATGGACAACCTACGAGCAGTACTTC.

V usage is TRBV18 and J usage is TRBJ1-5; the D gene is possibly TRBD1 (6 bases). This CDR3 has 15 amino acids. Trimming took off 1 base at V and 10 bases at J, with 17 bases between the two ends. The germline gives CDR1 KGHSH, CDR2 LQKENI. The CDR3 DNA is TGTGCCAGCTCACCACGTGGGAAGGACAGCTTCCCCCAGCATTTT. Amino acid sequence: CASSPRGKDSFPQHF.

The CDR3 sequence is CASSLGLQANTEAFF. DNA for the CDR3: TGTGCCAGCAGCTTAGGGTTACAGGCGAACACTGAAGCTTTCTTT. The chain is built from TRBV13 and TRBJ1-1; tentatively, D is TRBD1 (5 bases). Trimming took off 0 bases at V and 1 base at J, with 9 bases between the two ends. The CDR3 sequence is 15 residues long. The germline V gene has CDR1 PRHDT and CDR2 FYEKMQ (reference sequence).

The chain links TRBV6-5 to TRBJ1-6, with D possibly matching TRBD1 (5 bases). Germline CDR1 and CDR2: MNHEY and SVGAGI. CDR3 length: 14 residues. Trimming took 1 base from V and 7 from J, leaving 8 bases between them. The CDR3 here is CASSYFHRNSPLHF. CDR3 nucleotide sequence: TGTGCCAGCAGTTACTTTCACAGGAATTCACCCCTCCACTTT.

The chain has TRBV6-5 and TRBJ2-7; TRBD1 matches 7 bases. V lost 2 bases and J lost 4; bases outside the gene matches: 5. This CDR3 comprises 14 residues. Per the germline V gene, CDR1 is MNHEY and CDR2 is SVGAGI. CDR3 nucleotides: TGTGCCAGCAGTTACAACAGGGGTGAATACGAGCAGTACTTC. Amino acids: CASSYNRGEYEQYF.

This sequence joins TRBV30 and TRBJ2-7; TRBD1 matches at 10 bases. The CDR3 is 17 residues long. The germline V gene encodes CDR1 GTSNPN and CDR2 SVGIG (reference sequence). V lost 1 base to trimming and J lost 4 bases; unmatched junction nucleotides: 13. CDR3 in amino acids: CAWSERFGTGDWYEQYF. CDR3 bases: TGTGCCTGGAGTGAACGTTTCGGGACAGGGGATTGGTACGAGCAGTACTTC.

This chain uses TRBV10-3 with TRBJ1-4; unclear D gene. Trimming took off 0 bases at V and 6 bases at J, with 11 bases between the two ends. The CDR3 consists of 15 residues. Germline CDR1 ENHRY, CDR2 SYGVKD. CDR3: CAISESRVSDEKLFF. The CDR3 coding sequence is TGTGCCATCAGTGAGTCGAGGGTCTCGGATGAAAAACTGTTTTTT.

The chain combines TRBV25-1 with TRBJ2-3; TRBD2 might be the D (7 bases). The V gene lost 4 bases and the J gene lost 0 bases, with 11 bases spanning the gap. This CDR3 has 15 amino acids. The germline V gene has CDR1 MGHDK and CDR2 SYGVNS. The CDR3 sequence: CASSARGGSTDTQYF. As DNA, the CDR3 is TGTGCCAGCAGTGCGAGGGGGGGGAGCACAGATACGCAGTATTTT.

The chain couples TRBV5-1 to TRBJ1-4, with 8 bases aligning to TRBD1. Losses at the gene ends were 3 bases for V and 6 bases for J; bases not matched to a gene: 4. CDR1 and CDR2 (germline): SGHRS, YFSETQ. The length of the CDR3 is 14 residues. CDR3 protein: CASSWDRSDEKLFF. The DNA of the CDR3 is TGCGCCAGCAGCTGGGACAGGTCCGATGAAAAACTGTTTTTT.

This clone was counted a few times. The chain has TRBV6-5 and TRBJ1-6, with 7 bases that match TRBD1. This CDR3 spans 15 amino acids. Germline trimming cut 5 bases from V and 7 bases from J; bases unmatched to any gene: 8. CDR1 and CDR2 (germline): MNHEY, SVGAGI. In DNA form, the CDR3 reads TGTGCCAGCAGTCCGCGGACAGGCGGGAATTCACCCCTCCACTTT. It encodes CASSPRTGGNSPLHF.

The chain is built from TRBV4-1 and TRBJ1-4; D is perhaps TRBD1 (6 bases). The CDR3 is 17 amino acids. V was cut by 5 bases and J by 4 bases, with 20 bases left in between. Per the germline V gene, CDR1 is MGHRA and CDR2 is YSYEKL. CDR3 region: CASSDSTGTSDNEKLFF. CDR3 DNA sequence: TGCGCCAGCAGCGACAGTACGGGGACATCAGATAATGAAAAACTGTTTTTT.

The chain has TRBV7-9 and TRBJ1-3, with D possibly TRBD1 on 6 matching bases. Trimming left V 1 base short and J 9 bases short, with 13 bases between. The CDR3 has 14 amino acids. The germline CDR1 and CDR2 sequences are SEHNR and FQNEAQ (reference sequence). The CDR3 loop is CASSLGLQGFTIYF. The CDR3 DNA reads TGTGCCAGCAGCTTAGGGCTACAGGGCTTCACCATATATTTT.

The J gene is TRBJ2-7, the V gene TRBV19; 12 positions agree with TRBD1. Germline loops: CDR1 LNHDA, CDR2 SQIVND (reference sequence). V lost 8 bases to trimming and J lost 7 bases; unmatched junction nucleotides: 9. The CDR3 has 14 residues. In nucleotides, the CDR3 is TGTGCCAGTTGCCCCGGGACAGGGGGCGGAGAGCAGTACTTC. Its protein is CASCPGTGGGEQYF.

This sequence joins TRBV27 and TRBJ1-6, with D perhaps matching TRBD1 (5 bases). Germline CDR1 and CDR2: MNHEY and SMNVEV (reference sequence). This CDR3 region has 16 residues. V lost 5 bases, J lost 4 bases, and 15 bases lay in between. The CDR3 is CASSGKGNSYNSPLHF. DNA for the CDR3: TGTGCCAGCAGTGGGAAGGGGAATTCATATAATTCACCCCTCCACTTT.

The chain couples TRBV19 to TRBJ1-5; unclear D gene. The CDR3 is made up of 15 amino acids. Germline values: CDR1 LNHDA, CDR2 SQIVND (reference sequence). V lost 3 bases to trimming and J lost 6 bases, with 15 bases between them. The CDR3 spells CASSITASAGQPQHF. CDR3 bases: TGTGCCAGTAGTATTACAGCCTCGGCAGGTCAGCCCCAGCATTTT.

This chain connects TRBV2 to TRBJ1-1; TRBD1 is a possible D gene (6 bases). Germline-derived CDR1 and CDR2 are SNHLY and FYNNEI. The CDR3 spans 14 residues. Trimming removed 8 bases from V and 0 bases from J, with 13 bases in between. Written as DNA, the CDR3 is TGTGCCAGCGCGGACAGACGGATGAACACTGAAGCTTTCTTT. It encodes CASADRRMNTEAFF.

The genes are TRBV5-4 and TRBJ1-1; D possibly corresponds to TRBD1 (6 bases). This CDR3 contains 15 residues. V lost 3 bases and J 5 bases, leaving 17 bases between the germline ends. CDR1 and CDR2 (germline): SGHNT, YYREEE (reference sequence). The DNA for the CDR3 is TGTGCCAGCAGCTCCGGGGGGGGGCGATTGACTGAAGCTTTCTTT. Its translation is CASSSGGGRLTEAFF.

The V and J genes are TRBV28 and TRBJ1-3, with D possibly matching TRBD1 (5 bases). V lost 1 base to trimming and J lost 0 bases, with 10 bases between them. The length of the CDR3 is 16 residues. Germline lookup yields CDR1 MDHEN and CDR2 SYDVKM. Here the CDR3 DNA reads TGTGCCAGCAGTTTATCCAGGGACTACTCTGGAAACACCATATATTTT. Encoded protein: CASSLSRDYSGNTIYF.

A single count supports this clone. The rearrangement uses TRBV11-2 and TRBJ1-1; D might be TRBD1 (5 bases). CDR1 is SGHAT, CDR2 FQNNGV, per germline. This CDR3 contains 15 residues. Between the trimmed V and J ends, which lost 1 base and 0 bases, there was a span of 9 bases. This CDR3 is CASSLVGQLNTEAFF. The CDR3 nucleotides read TGTGCCAGCAGCTTAGTGGGGCAGCTGAACACTGAAGCTTTCTTT.

The V call is TRBV11-2, the J call TRBJ1-6, with a possible D match to TRBD1 (5 bases). V shed 6 bases and J shed 6 bases, with 15 bases lying between them. Germline CDR1 reads SGHAT; CDR2 reads FQNNGV. The CDR3 covers 15 residues. In DNA, the CDR3 is TGTGCCAGCAGTCTACGGGGAGGGGTTAATTCACCCCTCCACTTT. This sequence encodes CASSLRGGVNSPLHF.

The chain links TRBV6-5 to TRBJ1-2; 11 bases match TRBD1. V trimming: 1 base; J trimming: 8 bases; junction bases outside the gene matches: 3. CDR1 and CDR2 from the germline V gene are MNHEY and SVGAGI. This CDR3 spans 14 amino acids. This CDR3 reads CASSYWDRGDGYTF. The CDR3 coding sequence is TGTGCCAGCAGTTACTGGGACAGGGGGGACGGCTACACCTTC.

The chain employs TRBV7-2 and TRBJ1-1; D perhaps matches TRBD1 (6 bases). There are 12 residues in the CDR3. CDR1 is SGHTA and CDR2 is FQGNSA in the germline V gene. V dropped 5 bases and J dropped 10 bases, with 14 bases sitting between them. The CDR3 coding sequence is TGTGCCAGCAGCACAATGGGCAGGGGAGCTTTCTTT. This sequence encodes CASSTMGRGAFF.

This chain connects TRBV27 to TRBJ1-6; TRBD1 aligns across 7 bases. In germline, CDR1 is MNHEY, CDR2 SMNVEV (reference sequence). The CDR3 is 16 residues long. V was clipped by 3 bases and J by 6 bases; unmatched bases: 8. CDR3 sequence: CASSFSQGIFNSPLHF. CDR3 DNA: TGTGCCAGCAGTTTTTCACAGGGGATTTTTAATTCACCCCTCCACTTT.

There are a few counts of this clone. V gene TRBV7-7 combines with J gene TRBJ2-5; TRBD1 might be the D (6 bases). Germline V gene data show CDR1 as SSHAT and CDR2 as FNYEAQ (reference sequence). V lost 0 bases and J 2 bases, leaving 10 bases between the germline ends. The CDR3 sequence is 15 residues long. The CDR3 nucleotides are TGTGCCAGCAGCTTAGCGGGAAGGGGGCAAGAGACCCAGTACTTC. Its protein is CASSLAGRGQETQYF.

The gene calls are TRBV4-3 and TRBJ2-3, with TRBD2 matching 8 bases. The trim removed 0 bases at V and 4 bases at J, leaving 12 bases unmatched. Germline lookup yields CDR1 LGHNA and CDR2 YSLEER. This CDR3 is 18 amino acids long. CDR3: CASSQDVPSGGGADTQYF. CDR3 in DNA: TGCGCCAGCAGCCAAGATGTCCCCAGCGGGGGTGGCGCAGATACGCAGTATTTT.

The V gene is TRBV28, the J gene TRBJ2-7, with TRBD1 identical over 8 bases. The CDR3 loop spans 14 amino acids. With V trimmed by 3 bases and J by 5 bases, 6 bases remained unmatched. Per the germline V gene, CDR1 is MDHEN and CDR2 is SYDVKM. CDR3 protein: CASSFGQGPDEQYF. DNA for the CDR3: TGTGCCAGCAGTTTCGGACAGGGTCCCGACGAGCAGTACTTC. The full variable domain, with the rest looked up from reference TRBV28 and TRBJ2-7, is DVKVTQSSRYLVKRTGEKVFLECVQDMDHENMFWYRQDPGLGLRLIYFSYDVKMKEKGDIPEGYSVSREKKERFSLILESASTNQTSMYLCASSFGQGPDEQYFGPGTRLTVT.